What follows describes a single T cell receptor beta chain. Its antigen is not known. This sample was taken from a study of OX40 agonist ivuxolimab in advanced cancers. Findings of the study overall: By week 6 at 0.1 to 3.0 mg/kg, blood CD4+ and CD8+ T cells had expanded clonally.

TCRdb keeps only in-frame clones here, not all; method: immunoSEQ multiplex PCR. The sample records about 66,000 clones, about 89% being singletons. At baseline, cycle 4 day 1, and cycle 7 day 1, blood was sampled. The origin of this receptor is an adult with an advanced solid tumor such as melanoma, head and neck, liver or kidney cancer. The source material was CD4+ or CD8+ T cells sorted from blood, sampled in a trial of the OX40 agonist ivuxolimab.

The CDR3 DNA sequence: TGTGCGGGGGATCCTCGGACAGATAGCACAGATACGCAGTATTTT. Translation: CAGDPRTDSTDTQYF. This chain uses TRBV30 with TRBJ2-3; D might be TRBD1 (6 bases). This CDR3 has 15 amino acids. The germline V gene has CDR1 GTSNPN and CDR2 SVGIG (reference sequence).